The clone carrying this T cell receptor (beta chain) was seen a few times. Its matching antigen is unknown. TCRdb reprocessed the reads via MiXCR and lists one record per CDR3 protein. The sample yields a few hundred thousand distinct CDR3 sequences, approximately 40% seen once. The sample originates from a study of T cell repertoires in cytomegalovirus infection. The CDR3 extends over 14 amino acids. The trim removed 5 bases at V and 9 bases at J, leaving 11 bases unmatched. CDR1 MDHEN and CDR2 SYDVKM come from the germline V gene. This chain links TRBV28 with TRBJ2-7; 9 nucleotides match TRBD1. The sample consisted of cultured PBMCs, taken from culture after CMV antigen stimulation. The source of this sequence is a human donor in good health (CMV status not recorded). Some clones in this sample may be carry-over from other donors' samples. CDR3 nucleotide sequence: TGTGCCAGCAGTCGTGAAACGGGACAGGGTGTGCAGTACTTC. Translated, it gives CASSRETGQGVQYF.